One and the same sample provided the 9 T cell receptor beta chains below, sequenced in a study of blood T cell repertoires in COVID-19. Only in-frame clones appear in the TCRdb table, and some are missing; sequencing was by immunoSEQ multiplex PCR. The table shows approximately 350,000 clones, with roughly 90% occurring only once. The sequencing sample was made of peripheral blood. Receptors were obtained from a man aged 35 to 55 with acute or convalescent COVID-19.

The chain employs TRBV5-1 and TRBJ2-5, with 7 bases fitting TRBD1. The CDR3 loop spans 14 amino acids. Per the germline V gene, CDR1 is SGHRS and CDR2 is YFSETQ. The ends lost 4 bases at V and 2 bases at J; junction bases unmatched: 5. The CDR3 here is CASSGRGIQETQYF. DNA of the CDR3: TGCGCCAGCAGCGGCAGGGGGATACAAGAGACCCAGTACTTC.

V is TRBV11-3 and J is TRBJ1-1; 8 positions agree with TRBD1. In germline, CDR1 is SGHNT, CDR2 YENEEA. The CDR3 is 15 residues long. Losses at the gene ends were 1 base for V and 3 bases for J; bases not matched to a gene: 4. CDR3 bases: TGTGCCAGCAGCTTAGGCAGGGGGCGAGACACTGAAGCTTTCTTT. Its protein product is CASSLGRGRDTEAFF. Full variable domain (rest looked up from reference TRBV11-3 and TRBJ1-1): EAGVVQSPRYKIIEKKQPVAFWCNPISGHNTLYWYLQNLGQGPELLIRYENEEAVDDSQLPKDRFSAERLKGVDSTLKIQPAELGDSAVYLCASSLGRGRDTEAFFGQGTRLTVV.

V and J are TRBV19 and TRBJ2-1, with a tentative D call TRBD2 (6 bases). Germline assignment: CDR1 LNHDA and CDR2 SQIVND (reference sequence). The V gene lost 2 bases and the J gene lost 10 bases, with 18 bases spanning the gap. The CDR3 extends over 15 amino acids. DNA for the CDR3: TGTGCCAGTAGTATAAATAGCGGACCCAATTGGGAGCAGTTCTTC. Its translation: CASSINSGPNWEQFF. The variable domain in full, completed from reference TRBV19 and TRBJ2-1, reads DGGITQSPKYLFRKEGQNVTLSCEQNLNHDAMYWYRQDPGQGLRLIYYSQIVNDFQKGDIAEGYSVSREKKESFPLTVTSAQKNPTAFYLCASSINSGPNWEQFFGPGTRLTVL.

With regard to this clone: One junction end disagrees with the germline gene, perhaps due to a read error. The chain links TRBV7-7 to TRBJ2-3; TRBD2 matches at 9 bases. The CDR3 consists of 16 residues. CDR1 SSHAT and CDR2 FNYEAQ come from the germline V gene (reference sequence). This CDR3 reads CASSARGGGGTDTQYF. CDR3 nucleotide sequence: TGTGCTAGCAGCGCGAGAGGCGGGGGGGGCACAGATACGCAGTATTTT. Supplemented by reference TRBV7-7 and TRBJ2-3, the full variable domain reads GAGVSQSPRYKVTKRGQDVTLRCDPISSHATLYWYQQALGQGPEFLTYFNYEAQPDKSGLPSDRFSAERPEGSISTLTIQRTEQRDSAMYRCASSARGGGGTDTQYFGPGTRLTVL.

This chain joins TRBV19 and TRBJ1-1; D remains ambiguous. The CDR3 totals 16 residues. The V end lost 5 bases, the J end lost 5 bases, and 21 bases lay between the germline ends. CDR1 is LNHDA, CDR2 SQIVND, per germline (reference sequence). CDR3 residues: CASSLTYGGPGTEAFF. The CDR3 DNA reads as TGTGCCAGTAGTCTAACGTATGGCGGCCCCGGGACTGAAGCTTTCTTT.

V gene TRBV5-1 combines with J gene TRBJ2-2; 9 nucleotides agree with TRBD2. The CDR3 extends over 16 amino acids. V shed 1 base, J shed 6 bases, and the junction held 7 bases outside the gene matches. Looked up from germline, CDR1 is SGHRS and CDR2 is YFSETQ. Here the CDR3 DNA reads TGCGCCAGCAGCTTGTTTGTAGCGGGAGCGGCCGGGGAGCTGTTTTTT. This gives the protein CASSLFVAGAAGELFF.

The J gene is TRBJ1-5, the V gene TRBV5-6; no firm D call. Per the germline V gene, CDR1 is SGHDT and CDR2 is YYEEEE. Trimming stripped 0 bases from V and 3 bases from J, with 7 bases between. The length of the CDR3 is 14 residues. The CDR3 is CASSLAGDNQPQHF. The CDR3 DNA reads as TGTGCCAGCAGCTTGGCCGGGGACAATCAGCCCCAGCATTTT.

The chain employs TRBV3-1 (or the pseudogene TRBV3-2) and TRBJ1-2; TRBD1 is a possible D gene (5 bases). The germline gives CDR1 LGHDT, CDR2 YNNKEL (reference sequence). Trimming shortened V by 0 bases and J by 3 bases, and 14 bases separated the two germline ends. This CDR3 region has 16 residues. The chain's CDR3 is CASSQDSGGEDYGYTF. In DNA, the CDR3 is TGTGCCAGCAGCCAAGATTCGGGGGGGGAGGACTATGGCTACACCTTC.

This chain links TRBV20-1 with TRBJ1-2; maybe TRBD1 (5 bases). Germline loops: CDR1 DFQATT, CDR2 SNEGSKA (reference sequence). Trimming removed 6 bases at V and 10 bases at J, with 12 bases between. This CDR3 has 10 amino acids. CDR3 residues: CSARAGDYTF. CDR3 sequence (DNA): TGCAGTGCCAGGGCGGGGGACTACACCTTC.